A single T cell receptor (beta chain) is shown here with its context. Generated by immunoSEQ multiplex PCR, the TCRdb table keeps only in-frame clones and is missing some. The repertoire holds 71,000 or so clones, with about four fifths as singletons. The data derive from a study of blood T cell repertoires in COVID-19. The overall study: Sites in the United States, Italy and Spain provided acute and convalescent COVID-19 samples.

This CDR3 has 16 amino acids. Germline lookup yields CDR1 SGDLS and CDR2 YYNGEE. Trimming cost V 3 bases and J 6 bases; bases outside gene matches: 10. The chain is built from TRBV9 and TRBJ2-1, with 9 bases aligning to TRBD2. This clonotype was obtained from a man aged 70-80 years with acute or convalescent COVID-19. Sequenced: peripheral blood. As DNA, the CDR3 is TGTGCCAGCAGCGCCCCTCGGGCGGGGGGGGTCAATGAGCAGTTCTTC. This codes for CASSAPRAGGVNEQFF. Full variable domain (rest looked up from reference TRBV9 and TRBJ2-1): DSGVTQTPKHLITATGQRVTLRCSPRSGDLSVYWYQQSLDQGLQFLIQYYNGEERAKGNILERFSAQQFPDLHSELNLSSLELGDSALYFCASSAPRAGGVNEQFFGPGTRLTVL.